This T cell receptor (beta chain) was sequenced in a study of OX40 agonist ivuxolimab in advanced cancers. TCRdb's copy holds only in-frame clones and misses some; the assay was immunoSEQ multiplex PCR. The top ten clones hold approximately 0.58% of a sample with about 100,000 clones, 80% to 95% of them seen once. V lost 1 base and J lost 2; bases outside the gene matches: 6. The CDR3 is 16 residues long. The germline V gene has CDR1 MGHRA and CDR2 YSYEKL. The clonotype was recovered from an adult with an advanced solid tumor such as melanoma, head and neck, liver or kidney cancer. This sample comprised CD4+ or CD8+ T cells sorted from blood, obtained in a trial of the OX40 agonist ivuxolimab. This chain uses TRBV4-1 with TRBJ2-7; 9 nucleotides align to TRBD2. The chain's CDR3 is CASSQVRAGGPYEQYF. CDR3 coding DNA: TGCGCCAGCAGCCAAGTTCGGGCGGGAGGGCCCTACGAGCAGTACTTC.